Presented here are 13 T cell receptor beta chains from one specimen sequenced in a study of blood T cell repertoires in COVID-19. Clones were sequenced by immunoSEQ multiplex PCR, and TCRdb holds only the in-frame ones, with some missing. This table has a few hundred thousand clones, around 80% appearing once. The sequencing input was peripheral blood. The source is a woman aged 50 to 60 with acute or convalescent COVID-19.

CDR3 nucleotides: TGTGCCAGCAGTGAAGTGAGGGAAGCTTTCTTT. Its translation: CASSEVREAFF. This chain connects TRBV2 to TRBJ1-1; no clear D. With 1 base removed from V and 8 bases from J, the gap between germline ends came to 5 bases. The CDR3 has 11 amino acids. Per germline, CDR1 SNHLY and CDR2 FYNNEI.

The chain has TRBV18 and TRBJ1-1; the D gene is possibly TRBD1 (6 bases). The CDR3 contains 14 residues. The germline CDR1 and CDR2 sequences are KGHSH and LQKENI. With 2 bases removed from V and 1 base from J, the gap between germline ends came to 8 bases. In DNA form, the CDR3 reads TGTGCCAGCTCACCAAACAGGGCGAACACTGAAGCTTTCTTT. Translation gives CASSPNRANTEAFF.

This clone was detected a few times. The chain uses TRBV11-2 and TRBJ1-1; tentative D call: TRBD1 (5 bases). This CDR3 comprises 19 residues. Germline CDR1 and CDR2: SGHAT and FQNNGV. Trimming shortened V by 3 bases and J by 2 bases, and 25 bases separated the two germline ends. The CDR3 region is CASSFSLLGGRRINTEAFF. CDR3 nucleotide sequence: TGTGCCAGCAGCTTCAGCCTGCTGGGGGGAAGGAGAATTAACACTGAAGCTTTCTTT.

The V call is TRBV11-2, the J call TRBJ2-3; 14 nucleotides match TRBD2. V lost 7 bases and J lost 9; bases outside the gene matches: 9. Germline lookup yields CDR1 SGHAT and CDR2 FQNNGV. This CDR3 is 15 amino acids long. The CDR3 coding sequence is TGTGCCAGCACCTCGACTAGCGGGGGGGGTATGACGCAGTATTTT. It codes for CASTSTSGGGMTQYF.

At least ten counts were recorded for this clone. The chain's CDR3 is CASSHKVKQGATEAFF. In DNA, the CDR3 is TGCGCCAGCAGCCACAAGGTAAAGCAGGGGGCAACTGAAGCTTTCTTT. The chain combines TRBV4-1 with TRBJ1-1; 8 bases match TRBD1. V was clipped by 3 bases and J by 5 bases; unmatched bases: 11. The germline gives CDR1 MGHRA, CDR2 YSYEKL. This CDR3 has 16 residues.

In its sample, this clone was seen once. V gene TRBV27 combines with J gene TRBJ2-7; 10 nucleotides line up with TRBD2. V lost 7 bases to trimming and J lost 12 bases; unmatched junction nucleotides: 9. Germline V CDR1 and CDR2: MNHEY, SMNVEV (reference sequence). This CDR3 comprises 12 residues. The CDR3 region has the DNA TGTGCCAGCAAGGCTAGCGGGAGCCGAACGTACTTC. Its translation: CASKASGSRTYF.

This clone appeared once. This chain joins TRBV29-1 and TRBJ1-1; perhaps TRBD1 as D (5 bases). This CDR3 is 11 amino acids long. The germline V gene encodes CDR1 SQVTM and CDR2 ANQGSEA. Trimming removed 7 bases from V and 7 bases from J, with 13 bases in between. CDR3 loop: CSGGSGLEAFF. The DNA for the CDR3 is TGCAGCGGGGGCTCGGGACTTGAAGCTTTCTTT.

The chain recombines TRBV11-3 with TRBJ2-1; D is possibly TRBD1 (5 bases). Trimming removed 5 bases from V and 9 bases from J, with 14 bases in between. Germline assignment: CDR1 SGHNT and CDR2 YENEEA. The length of the CDR3 is 13 residues. CDR3 in DNA: TGTGCCAGCAGCAGTTTTAGGGGTACTGAGCAGTTCTTC. It specifies CASSSFRGTEQFF.

The chain has TRBV5-4 and TRBJ2-1; D is undetermined. From germline, CDR1 is SGHNT and CDR2 YYREEE (reference sequence). CDR3 length: 16 residues. V was trimmed by 5 bases and J by 6 bases, leaving 21 bases between them. CDR3 sequence: CASSFGPEVLGNEQFF. CDR3 nucleotide sequence: TGTGCCAGCAGTTTTGGGCCTGAAGTATTGGGCAATGAGCAGTTCTTC. The full variable domain, with the rest looked up from reference TRBV5-4 and TRBJ2-1, is ETGVTQSPTHLIKTRGQQVTLRCSSQSGHNTVSWYQQALGQGPQFIFQYYREEENGRGNFPPRFSGLQFPNYSSELNVNALELDDSALYLCASSFGPEVLGNEQFFGPGTRLTVL.

The V gene is TRBV9, the J gene TRBJ2-7; D not resolved. The V gene's germline CDR1 is SGDLS and CDR2 YYNGEE. This CDR3 comprises 12 residues. Trimming took off 4 bases at V and 6 bases at J, with 11 bases between the two ends. CDR3 loop: CASSSSGLEQYF. Written as DNA, the CDR3 is TGTGCCAGCAGCTCCTCAGGTCTCGAGCAGTACTTC.

The V and J genes are TRBV25-1 and TRBJ1-1, with D perhaps TRBD1 (6 bases). CDR3 size: 15 residues. V was pared by 1 base and J by 0 bases, with 9 bases between. The V gene's germline CDR1 is MGHDK and CDR2 SYGVNS. The CDR3 loop reads CASSEWTDLNTEAFF. In DNA, the CDR3 is TGTGCCAGCAGTGAATGGACAGACCTGAACACTGAAGCTTTCTTT. Full variable domain (missing parts from reference TRBV25-1 and TRBJ1-1): EADIYQTPRYLVIGTGKKITLECSQTMGHDKMYWYQQDPGMELHLIHYSYGVNSTEKGDLSSESTVSRIRTEHFPLTLESARPSHTSQYLCASSEWTDLNTEAFFGQGTRLTVV.

The J gene is TRBJ1-3, the V gene TRBV10-3; D is unclear. Trimming removed 3 bases from V and 0 bases from J, with 6 bases in between. Germline loops: CDR1 ENHRY, CDR2 SYGVKD. The CDR3 is made up of 14 amino acids. CDR3 loop: CAISERGSGNTIYF. DNA for the CDR3: TGTGCCATCAGTGAAAGAGGCTCTGGAAACACCATATATTTT.

The J gene is TRBJ2-4, the V gene TRBV3-1 (or the pseudogene TRBV3-2); no firm D call. Germline CDR1 reads LGHDT; CDR2 reads YNNKEL (reference sequence). The V end was cut by 3 bases, the J end by 8 bases, with 5 bases between. This CDR3 comprises 11 residues. The CDR3 DNA reads as TGTGCCAGCAGCCAGGGCGACATTCAGTACTTC. Residues: CASSQGDIQYF.